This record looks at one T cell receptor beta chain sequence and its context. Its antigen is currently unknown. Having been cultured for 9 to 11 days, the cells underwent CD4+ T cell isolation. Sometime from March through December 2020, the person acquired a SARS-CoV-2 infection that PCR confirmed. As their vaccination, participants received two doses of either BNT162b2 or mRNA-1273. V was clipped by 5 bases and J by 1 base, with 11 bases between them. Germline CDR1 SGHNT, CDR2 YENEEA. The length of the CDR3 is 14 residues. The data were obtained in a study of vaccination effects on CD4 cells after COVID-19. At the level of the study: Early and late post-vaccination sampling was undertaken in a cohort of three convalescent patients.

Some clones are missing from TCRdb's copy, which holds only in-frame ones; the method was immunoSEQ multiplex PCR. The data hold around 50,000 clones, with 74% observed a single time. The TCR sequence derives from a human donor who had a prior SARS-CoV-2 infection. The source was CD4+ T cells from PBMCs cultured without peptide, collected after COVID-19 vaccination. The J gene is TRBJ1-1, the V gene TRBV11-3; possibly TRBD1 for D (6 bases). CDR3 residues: CASSGGQTNTEAFF. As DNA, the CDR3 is TGTGCCAGCAGCGGAGGACAGACGAACACTGAAGCTTTCTTT.